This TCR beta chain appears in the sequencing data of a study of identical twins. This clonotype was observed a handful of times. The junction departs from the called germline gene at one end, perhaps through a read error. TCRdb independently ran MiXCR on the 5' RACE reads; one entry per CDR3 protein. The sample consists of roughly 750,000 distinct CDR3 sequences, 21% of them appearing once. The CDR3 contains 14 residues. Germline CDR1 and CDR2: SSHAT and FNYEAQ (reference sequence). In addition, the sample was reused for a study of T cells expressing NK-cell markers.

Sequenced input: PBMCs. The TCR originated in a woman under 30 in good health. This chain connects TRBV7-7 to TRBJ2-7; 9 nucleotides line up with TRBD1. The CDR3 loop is CASSSGQGFYEQYF. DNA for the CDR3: TGTGCTAGCAGCTCAGGACAGGGGTTCTACGAGCAGTACTTC.